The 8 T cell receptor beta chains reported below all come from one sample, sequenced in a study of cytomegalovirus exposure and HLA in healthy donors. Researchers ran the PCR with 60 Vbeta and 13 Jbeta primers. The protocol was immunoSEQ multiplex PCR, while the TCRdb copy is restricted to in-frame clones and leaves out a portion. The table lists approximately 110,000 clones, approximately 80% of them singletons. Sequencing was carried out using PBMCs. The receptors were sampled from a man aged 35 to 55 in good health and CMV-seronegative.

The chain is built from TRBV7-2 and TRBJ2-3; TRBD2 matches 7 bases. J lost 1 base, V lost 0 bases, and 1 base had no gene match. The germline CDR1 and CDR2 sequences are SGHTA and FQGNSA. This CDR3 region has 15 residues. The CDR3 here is CASSLAAGGTDTQYF. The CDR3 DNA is TGTGCCAGCAGCTTAGCGGCGGGGGGCACAGATACGCAGTATTTT.

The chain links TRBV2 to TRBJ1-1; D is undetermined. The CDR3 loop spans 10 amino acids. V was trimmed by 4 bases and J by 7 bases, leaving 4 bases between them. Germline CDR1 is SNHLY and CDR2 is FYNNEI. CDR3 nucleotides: TGTGCCAGCAGTGTGCGTGAAGCTTTCTTT. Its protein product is CASSVREAFF.

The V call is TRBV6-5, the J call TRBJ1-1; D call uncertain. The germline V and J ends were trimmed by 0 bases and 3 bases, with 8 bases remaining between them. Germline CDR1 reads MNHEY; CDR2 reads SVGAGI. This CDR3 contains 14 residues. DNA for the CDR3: TGTGCCAGCAGTTACTCCAGGATTTACACTGAAGCTTTCTTT. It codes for CASSYSRIYTEAFF.

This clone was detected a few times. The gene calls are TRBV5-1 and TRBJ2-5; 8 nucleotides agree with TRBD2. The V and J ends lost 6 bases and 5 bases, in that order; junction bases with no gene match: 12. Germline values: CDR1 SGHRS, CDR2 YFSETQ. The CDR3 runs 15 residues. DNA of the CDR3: TGCGCCAGCAACCCCCTACCCGGGGGGGGCGAGACCCAGTACTTC. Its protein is CASNPLPGGGETQYF.

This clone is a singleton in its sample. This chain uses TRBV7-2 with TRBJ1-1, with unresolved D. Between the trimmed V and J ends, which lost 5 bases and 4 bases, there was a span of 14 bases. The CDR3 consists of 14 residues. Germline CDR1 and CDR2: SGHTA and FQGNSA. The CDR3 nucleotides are TGTGCCAGCAGCCGATCTCTCGAGGGCACTGAAGCTTTCTTT. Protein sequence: CASSRSLEGTEAFF.

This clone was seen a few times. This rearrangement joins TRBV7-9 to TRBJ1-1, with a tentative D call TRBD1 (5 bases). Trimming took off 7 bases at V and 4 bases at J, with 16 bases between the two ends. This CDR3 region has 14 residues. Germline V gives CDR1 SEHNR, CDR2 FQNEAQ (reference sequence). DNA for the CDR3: TGTGCCAGCACCGGCGGGGCGACGAGCACTGAAGCTTTCTTT. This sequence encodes CASTGGATSTEAFF.

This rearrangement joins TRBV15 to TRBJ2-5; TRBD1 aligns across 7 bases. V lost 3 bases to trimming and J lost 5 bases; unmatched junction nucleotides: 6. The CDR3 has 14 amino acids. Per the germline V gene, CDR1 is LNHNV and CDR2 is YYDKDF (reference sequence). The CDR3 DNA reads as TGTGCCACCAGCAGGACACAGGGGCAGGAGACCCAGTACTTC. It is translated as CATSRTQGQETQYF.

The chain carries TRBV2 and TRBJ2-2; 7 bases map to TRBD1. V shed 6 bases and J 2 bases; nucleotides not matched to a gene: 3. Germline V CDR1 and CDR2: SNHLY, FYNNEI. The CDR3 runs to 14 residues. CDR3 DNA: TGTGCCAGCAGGACAGGGCAAAACACCGGGGAGCTGTTTTTT. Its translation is CASRTGQNTGELFF.